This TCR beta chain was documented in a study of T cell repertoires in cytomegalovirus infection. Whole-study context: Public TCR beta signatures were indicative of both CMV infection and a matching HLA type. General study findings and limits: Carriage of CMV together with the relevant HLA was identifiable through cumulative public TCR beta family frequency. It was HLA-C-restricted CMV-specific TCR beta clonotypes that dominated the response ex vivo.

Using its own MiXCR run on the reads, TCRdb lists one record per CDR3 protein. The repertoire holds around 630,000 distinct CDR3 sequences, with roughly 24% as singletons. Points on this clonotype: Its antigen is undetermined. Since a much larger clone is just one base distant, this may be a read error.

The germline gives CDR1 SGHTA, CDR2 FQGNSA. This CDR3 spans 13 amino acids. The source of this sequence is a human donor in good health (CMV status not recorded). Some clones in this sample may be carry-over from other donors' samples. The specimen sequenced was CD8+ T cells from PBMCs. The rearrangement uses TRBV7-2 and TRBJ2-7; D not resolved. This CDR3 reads CANSYFGVSEQYF. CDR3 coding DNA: TGTGCCAACAGCTACTTTGGAGTCTCCGAGCAGTACTTC.